This T cell receptor (beta chain) was sequenced in a study of T cells after yellow fever vaccination. Study as a whole: Some fractions had low cell numbers, and these were prepared with SMART-Seq v4 Ultra Low Input.

This clonotype came up a few times. The antigen is not known. The CDR3 spans 18 residues. With 0 bases clipped from V and 3 bases from J, the junction kept 11 bases outside the gene matches. Germline CDR1 DFQATT, CDR2 SNEGSKA (reference sequence). Whole-study findings and limits: Abundant clonotypes from the bulk population could get into FACS-sorted repertoires as contaminants.

TCRdb reprocessed the 5' RACE reads with MiXCR, giving one entry per CDR3 protein. This sample has fewer than 350,000 distinct CDR3 sequences, with 3.5% to 5% found just once. Sequencing used PBMCs, obtained 15 days after the yellow fever booster vaccination. The TCR originated in a man between 18 and 35 years old who received the YFV17D yellow fever vaccine. The genes are TRBV20-1 and TRBJ2-3; 11 bases align to TRBD2. The DNA for the CDR3 is TGCAGTGCTAGAGATAGTAGCGGGGGGGATCTACTAACAGATACGCAGTATTTT. Its translation is CSARDSSGGDLLTDTQYF.